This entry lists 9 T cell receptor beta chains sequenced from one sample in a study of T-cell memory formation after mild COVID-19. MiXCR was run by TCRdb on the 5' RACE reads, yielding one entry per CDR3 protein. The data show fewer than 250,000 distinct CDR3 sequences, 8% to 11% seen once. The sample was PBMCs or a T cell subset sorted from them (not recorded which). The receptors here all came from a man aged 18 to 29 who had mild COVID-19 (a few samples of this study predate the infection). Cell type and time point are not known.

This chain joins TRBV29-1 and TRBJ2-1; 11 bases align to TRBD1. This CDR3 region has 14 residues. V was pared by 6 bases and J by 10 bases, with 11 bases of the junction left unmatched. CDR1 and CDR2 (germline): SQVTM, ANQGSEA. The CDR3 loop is CSVLGDRGNREQFF. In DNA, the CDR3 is TGCAGCGTCCTGGGGGACAGGGGGAATAGGGAGCAGTTCTTC.

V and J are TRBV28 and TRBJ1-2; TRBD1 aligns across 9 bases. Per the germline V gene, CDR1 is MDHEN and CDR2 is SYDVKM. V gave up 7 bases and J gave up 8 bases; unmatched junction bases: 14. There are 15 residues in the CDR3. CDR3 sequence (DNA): TGTGCCAGCAACCCCCCGGGACAGGGTTTCTACGGCTACACCTTC. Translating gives CASNPPGQGFYGYTF.

The DNA of the CDR3 is TGTGCCCTTGACCCCGACAGGGAGATTGAAAAACTGTTTTTT. Amino acids: CALDPDREIEKLFF. The V gene is TRBV12-3 or TRBV12-4, the J gene TRBJ1-4; 7 nucleotides line up with TRBD1. CDR3 length equals 14 residues. V lost 11 bases to trimming and J lost 7 bases; unmatched junction nucleotides: 13.

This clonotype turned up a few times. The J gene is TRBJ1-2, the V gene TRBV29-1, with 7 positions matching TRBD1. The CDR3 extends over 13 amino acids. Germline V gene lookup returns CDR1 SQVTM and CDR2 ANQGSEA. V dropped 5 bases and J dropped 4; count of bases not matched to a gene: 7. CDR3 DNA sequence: TGCAGCGTTTCTCCAGGGGGTGGCTATGGCTACACCTTC. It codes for CSVSPGGGYGYTF.

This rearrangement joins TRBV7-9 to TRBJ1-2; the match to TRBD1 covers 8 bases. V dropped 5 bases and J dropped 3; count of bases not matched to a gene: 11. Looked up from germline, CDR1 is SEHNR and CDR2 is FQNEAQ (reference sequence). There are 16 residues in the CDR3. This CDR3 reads CASSPPPGGAYYGYTF. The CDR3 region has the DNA TGTGCCAGCAGCCCTCCCCCAGGGGGCGCTTACTATGGCTACACCTTC.

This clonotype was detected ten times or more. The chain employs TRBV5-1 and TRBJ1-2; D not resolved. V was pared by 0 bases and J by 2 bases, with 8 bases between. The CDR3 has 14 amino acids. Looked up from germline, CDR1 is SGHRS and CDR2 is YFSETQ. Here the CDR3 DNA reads TGCGCCAGCAGCTTGGAGTCAGGAAACTATGGCTACACCTTC. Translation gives CASSLESGNYGYTF.

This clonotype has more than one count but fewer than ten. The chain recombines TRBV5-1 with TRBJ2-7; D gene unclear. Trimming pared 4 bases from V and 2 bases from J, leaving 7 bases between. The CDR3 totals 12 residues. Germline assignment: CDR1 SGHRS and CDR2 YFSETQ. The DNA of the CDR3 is TGCGCCAGCAGCCGAAGACCCTACGAGCAGTACTTC. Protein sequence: CASSRRPYEQYF.

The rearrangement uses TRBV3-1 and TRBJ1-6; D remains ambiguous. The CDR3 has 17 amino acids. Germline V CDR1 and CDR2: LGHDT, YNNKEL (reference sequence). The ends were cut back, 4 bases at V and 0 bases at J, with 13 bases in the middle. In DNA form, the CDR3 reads TGTGCCAGCAGCCTTGACGAGGGAAGCTCCTATAATTCACCCCTCCACTTT. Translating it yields CASSLDEGSSYNSPLHF.

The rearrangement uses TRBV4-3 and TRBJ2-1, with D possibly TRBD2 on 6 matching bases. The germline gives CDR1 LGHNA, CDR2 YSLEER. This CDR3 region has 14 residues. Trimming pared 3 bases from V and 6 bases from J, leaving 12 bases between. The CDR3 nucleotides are TGCGCCAGCAGCCAGGAGGTTAGCGGCAATGAGCAGTTCTTC. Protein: CASSQEVSGNEQFF.